This TCR beta chain appears in the sequencing data of a study of human T cells and chemical hapten exposure. Documented time point: patch test 3, about 24 weeks after DPC sensitization. The treatment denotes: therapeutic diphenylcyclopropenone sensitization with weekly scalp DPC. The study drew its donors from alopecia patients who were 18 to 70 years old and suitable for DPC. Study-wide points: Relative to control repertoires, expanded TCRs gave rise to significantly more large CDR3 similarity clusters.

TCRdb re-derived calls from the RACE reads in MiXCR, one entry per CDR3 protein. The data show 82,000 or so distinct CDR3 sequences, with under 15% seen just once and around 5.8% held by the top ten. The CDR3 spans 14 residues. With 8 bases clipped from V and 11 bases from J, the junction kept 18 bases outside the gene matches. CDR1 MDHEN and CDR2 SYDVKM come from the germline V gene. About this clonotype: Its antigen is unknown.

The chain employs TRBV28 and TRBJ2-7; 7 bases map to TRBD2. Sequencing used whole blood, obtained in connection with sensitization to the hapten diphenylcyclopropenone (DPC). This TCR was sampled from a woman aged 45-59 years with alopecia areata. Some clones in this sample may be carry-over from other donors' samples. The CDR3 DNA follows: TGTGCCAGCCTACATTCCGGGACTATCTTTCAGAAGTACTTC. Its protein is CASLHSGTIFQKYF.